This TCR beta chain was documented in a study of T cells in Graves' hyperthyroidism and ophthalmopathy. Study results and limitations: Most thyroid clonotypes expanded above 0.001 appeared in blood too. In the analysis, a 13 V-J model separated ophthalmopathy from stable hyperthyroidism.

There were TCR beta CDR3 regions amplified from RNA transcripts. During a first-round RT-PCR of the TCR CDR3, the HTBI primer set was used. Using its own MiXCR run on the multiplex PCR reads, TCRdb lists one record per CDR3 protein. The table includes fewer than 450,000 distinct CDR3 sequences, about a sixth detected once. At first hyperthyroidism diagnosis, before any ophthalmopathy symptoms, the blood sample was collected. It was 8 to 10 ml of fresh peripheral blood that supplied the PBMCs. The CDR3 runs to 16 residues. V gave up 0 bases and J gave up 3 bases; unmatched junction bases: 6. Germline CDR1 LGHDT, CDR2 YNNKEL (reference sequence). Of note for this clonotype: The antigen is not known.

This clonotype originated in a young woman with Graves' hyperthyroidism that later progressed to Graves' ophthalmopathy. This chain links TRBV3-1 with TRBJ2-7, with 9 bases fitting TRBD2. Sample: blood. The CDR3, as DNA: TGTGCCAGCAGCCAAGACAGACTAGCGGTAAACTACGAGCAGTACTTC. Its translation is CASSQDRLAVNYEQYF.